The 13 T cell receptor beta chains below all came from one sample that was sequenced in a study of blood T cell repertoires in COVID-19 (dated by TCRdb to between 2020 and 2021). Library creation used the immunoSEQ multiplex PCR assay. Here the immuneACCESS table is served through TCRdb, limited to in-frame sequences with V and J called. Missing clones are a known gap in these copies; in checked studies unresolved V genes cover under half, and the rest lacks a known reason. The table for this sample lists about 160,000 clones; roughly 90% of them were counted only once. The ten largest clones represent approximately 7% of the sample. Sequenced: PBMCs or T cells enriched from blood (not recorded which). The receptors come from a woman in her forties or fifties who had recovered from COVID-19.

This chain connects TRBV29-1 to TRBJ1-1; a weak D match, TRBD1 (6 bases). The germline gives CDR1 SQVTM, CDR2 ANQGSEA. The CDR3 length is 12 residues. Trimming left V 7 bases short and J 3 bases short, with 12 bases between. CDR3 region: CSGRQVHTEAFF. The CDR3 coding sequence is TGCAGCGGTAGACAGGTACACACTGAAGCTTTCTTT.

Remarks on this clone: Other DNA sequences in the same sample also yield this CDR3. The chain joins TRBV6-4 to TRBJ1-1, with D possibly TRBD1 on 5 matching bases. Trimming took off 4 bases at V and 1 base at J, with 7 bases between the two ends. Germline CDR1 and CDR2: MRHNA and SNTAGT. The CDR3 loop spans 13 amino acids. The CDR3 DNA is TGTGCCAGCAGTGCCGGGGGGAACACTGAAGCTTTCTTT. It specifies CASSAGGNTEAFF.

V is TRBV5-1 and J is TRBJ2-1, with D tentatively TRBD1 (5 bases). The germline V gene has CDR1 SGHRS and CDR2 YFSETQ. This CDR3 has 16 amino acids. The V and J ends lost 4 bases and 6 bases respectively, with 20 bases between them. DNA of the CDR3: TGCGCCAGCAGCCCCGACAGTAATACTCTACGCAATGAGCAGTTCTTC. It is translated as CASSPDSNTLRNEQFF.

This chain joins TRBV30 and TRBJ2-7, with 8 bases identical to TRBD1. This CDR3 contains 14 residues. V lost 1 base, J lost 5 bases, and 7 bases stayed unmatched. Germline V gene data show CDR1 as GTSNPN and CDR2 as SVGIG (reference sequence). The CDR3 sequence: CAWSDDRGRNEQYF. CDR3 bases: TGTGCCTGGAGTGACGACAGGGGTCGGAACGAGCAGTACTTC.

The V call is TRBV12-3 or TRBV12-4, the J call TRBJ1-3; possible D gene TRBD1, 6 bases. V was shortened by 11 bases and J by 4 bases, with 15 bases between the two germline ends. The CDR3 is made up of 13 amino acids. CDR3 sequence: CASGPGVGNTIYF. The CDR3 DNA reads as TGTGCCTCTGGGCCAGGGGTCGGAAACACCATATATTTT.

The chain recombines TRBV19 with TRBJ2-2, with no clear D. Per the germline V gene, CDR1 is LNHDA and CDR2 is SQIVND (reference sequence). This CDR3 comprises 14 residues. Trimming cost V 7 bases and J 6 bases, with 15 bases left between them. The CDR3 region is CASMEQLWSGELFF. DNA of the CDR3: TGTGCCAGTATGGAGCAACTCTGGTCCGGGGAGCTGTTTTTT.

Points on this clone: The identical CDR3 is also encoded by other nucleotide sequences in the sample. The V gene is TRBV18, the J gene TRBJ1-5; D gene unclear. The CDR3 covers 14 residues. The germline CDR1 and CDR2 sequences are KGHSH and LQKENI. Trimming cost V 2 bases and J 3 bases, with 8 bases left between them. The CDR3 protein is CASSPSSSNQPQHF. CDR3 DNA sequence: TGTGCCAGCTCACCATCGAGTTCCAATCAGCCCCAGCATTTT.

The chain recombines TRBV5-4 with TRBJ2-5; 7 bases are a match to TRBD1. Germline V lookup: CDR1 SGHNT, CDR2 YYREEE (reference sequence). This CDR3 region has 16 residues. The J segment lost 0 bases and the V segment lost 4 bases, leaving 9 bases of the junction unmatched. The CDR3 sequence: CASSRPGQTYQETQYF. CDR3 in DNA: TGTGCCAGCAGCCGCCCGGGACAGACGTACCAAGAGACCCAGTACTTC.

CDR3 nucleotide sequence: TGCAGCGTTGGAGGTTCCGCCGGGACTCCCAGCACAGATACGCAGTATTTT. Its translation is CSVGGSAGTPSTDTQYF. V is TRBV29-1 and J is TRBJ2-3, with a weak D call TRBD2 (6 bases). Trimming took 4 bases from V and 0 from J, leaving 20 bases between them. The CDR3 totals 17 residues. Germline V gene lookup returns CDR1 SQVTM and CDR2 ANQGSEA.

Concerning this clone: The junction departs from the called germline gene at one end, perhaps through a read error. This chain joins TRBV5-1 and TRBJ2-3; possibly TRBD1 for D (6 bases). CDR1 and CDR2 from the germline V gene are SGHRS and YFSETQ. The CDR3 totals 14 residues. The CDR3 sequence is CASSFRTETDTQCF. The CDR3 DNA is TGCGCCAGCAGCTTTCGGACAGAAACAGATACGCAGTGTTTT.

The V and J genes are TRBV3-1 (or the pseudogene TRBV3-2) and TRBJ2-7; 10 bases match TRBD2. This CDR3 is built from 14 residues. CDR1 is LGHDT, CDR2 YNNKEL, per germline (reference sequence). V trimming: 4 bases; J trimming: 7 bases; junction bases outside the gene matches: 7. The CDR3 DNA is TGTGCCAGCAGCCGGACTAGCGGTAAAGGGGAGCAGTACTTC. Its protein is CASSRTSGKGEQYF.

The V gene is TRBV19, the J gene TRBJ1-2; no reliable D call. Germline-derived CDR1 and CDR2 are LNHDA and SQIVND (reference sequence). The V gene lost 3 bases and the J gene lost 0 bases, with 5 bases spanning the gap. The CDR3 consists of 13 residues. The CDR3 region has the DNA TGTGCCAGTAGTATTGTAGCTAACTATGGCTACACCTTC. Translation: CASSIVANYGYTF.

This chain connects TRBV5-5 to TRBJ1-1; possible D gene TRBD1, 5 bases. Trimming took off 3 bases at V and 3 bases at J, with 12 bases between the two ends. The length of the CDR3 is 14 residues. Looked up from germline, CDR1 is SGHKS and CDR2 is YYEKEE (reference sequence). CDR3 bases: TGTGCCAGCAGCTCCGCAGACAGAGACACTGAAGCTTTCTTT. Translation: CASSSADRDTEAFF.